The source of this TCR beta chain is a study of neurological immune-mediated disorders. This clonotype was counted ten times or more. Using its own MiXCR run on the 5' RACE reads, TCRdb lists one record per CDR3 protein. This table holds about 66,000 distinct CDR3 sequences, 3.4% found once. This TCR came from a middle-aged man with multiple sclerosis. Material for sequencing was PBMCs.

CDR3 protein: CASRKGPPETQYF. CDR3 coding DNA: TGTGCCAGCAGAAAAGGTCCCCCGGAGACCCAGTACTTC. J is TRBJ2-5 and V is TRBV27; D uncertain. In germline, CDR1 is MNHEY, CDR2 SMNVEV (reference sequence). Trimming removed 6 bases at V and 5 bases at J, with 13 bases between. This CDR3 comprises 13 residues.